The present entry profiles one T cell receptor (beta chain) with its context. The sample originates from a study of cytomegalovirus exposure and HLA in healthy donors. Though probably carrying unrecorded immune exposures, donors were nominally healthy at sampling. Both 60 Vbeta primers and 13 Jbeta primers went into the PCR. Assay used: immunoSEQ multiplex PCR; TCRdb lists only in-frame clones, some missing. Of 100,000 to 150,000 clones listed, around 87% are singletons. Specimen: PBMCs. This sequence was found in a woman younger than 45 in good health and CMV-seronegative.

The DNA of the CDR3 is TGTGCCAGCAGCTTCTCCCTTGGGGACAGTCCCTACGAGCAGTACTTC. It codes for CASSFSLGDSPYEQYF. The gene calls are TRBV11-2 and TRBJ2-7, with 7 positions matching TRBD1. The CDR3 sequence is 16 residues long. Germline V gives CDR1 SGHAT, CDR2 FQNNGV. V shed 3 bases and J 2 bases; nucleotides not matched to a gene: 10. The full variable domain, with the rest looked up from reference TRBV11-2 and TRBJ2-7, is EAGVAQSPRYKIIEKRQSVAFWCNPISGHATLYWYQQILGQGPKLLIQFQNNGVVDDSQLPKDRFSAERLKGVDSTLKIQPAKLEDSAVYLCASSFSLGDSPYEQYFGPGTRLTVT.